The 31 T cell receptor beta chains presented below share a single source sample, sequenced in a study of T cell changes during pregnancy in multiple sclerosis. Profiling relied on immunoSEQ multiplex PCR, and the TCRdb table lists in-frame clones only, not all of them. Among over 40,000 clones listed, around 90% were seen once. Sequenced here: CD4+ T cells from peripheral blood mononuclear cells, sampled in the second trimester of pregnancy. These receptors came from a female donor with multiple sclerosis, enrolled in a pregnancy study.

V gene TRBV9 combines with J gene TRBJ1-3; 8 positions agree with TRBD1. There are 16 residues in the CDR3. Germline V lookup: CDR1 SGDLS, CDR2 YYNGEE. V trimming: 2 bases; J trimming: 0 bases; junction bases outside the gene matches: 4. CDR3 DNA: TGTGCCAGCAGCGTGTCAGGGGGCAGCTCTGGAAACACCATATATTTT. This sequence encodes CASSVSGGSSGNTIYF.

The CDR3 nucleotides read TGCGCCAGCAGAGCGCAGGGGGCGGTTTCAGATACAGATACGCAGTATTTT. Translated, it gives CASRAQGAVSDTDTQYF. The gene calls are TRBV4-1 and TRBJ2-3; 8 bases map to TRBD1. Germline CDR1 and CDR2: MGHRA and YSYEKL. The CDR3 runs 17 residues. Trimming removed 6 bases from V and 3 bases from J; junction bases left unmatched: 14.

V and J are TRBV18 and TRBJ1-2, with a weak D call TRBD1 (6 bases). The germline V and J ends were trimmed by 3 bases and 8 bases, with 13 bases remaining between them. The CDR3 length is 13 residues. Germline CDR1 and CDR2: KGHSH and LQKENI. The CDR3 spells CASSPAGAGGYTF. CDR3 DNA sequence: TGTGCCAGCTCACCGGCGGGGGCTGGAGGCTACACCTTC.

This clone has only one observation. This chain connects TRBV6-5 to TRBJ2-2; 12 bases match TRBD2. Germline CDR1 reads MNHEY; CDR2 reads SVGAGI. CDR3 length: 14 amino acids. Unmatched junction bases numbered 5, after V lost 8 bases and J lost 7 bases. CDR3 coding DNA: TGTGCCAGCGTGACTAGCGGGAGTGGCGGGGAGCTGTTTTTT. It encodes CASVTSGSGGELFF.

The chain couples TRBV29-1 to TRBJ2-1; 9 bases agree with TRBD2. This CDR3 has 14 residues. With 5 bases clipped from V and 7 bases from J, the junction kept 9 bases outside the gene matches. Germline CDR1 is SQVTM and CDR2 is ANQGSEA. CDR3 amino acids: CSVSGGTAGNEQFF. CDR3 DNA sequence: TGCAGCGTTAGCGGGGGGACCGCTGGGAATGAGCAGTTCTTC.

V is TRBV7-2 and J is TRBJ2-4; possible D gene TRBD1, 6 bases. CDR1 and CDR2 (germline): SGHTA, FQGNSA. The length of the CDR3 is 18 residues. V shed 3 bases and J shed 0 bases, with 18 bases lying between them. CDR3 bases: TGTGCCAGCAGCTTCTCGGACAGAAACGACTTAGCCAAAAACATTCAGTACTTC. Protein sequence: CASSFSDRNDLAKNIQYF. Full variable domain (remainder filled in from reference TRBV7-2 and TRBJ2-4): GAGVSQSPSNKVTEKGKDVELRCDPISGHTALYWYRQSLGQGLEFLIYFQGNSAPDKSGLPSDRFSAERTGGSVSTLTIQRTQQEDSAVYLCASSFSDRNDLAKNIQYFGAGTRLSVL.

The chain couples TRBV19 to TRBJ2-6; possible D gene TRBD1, 5 bases. The CDR3 runs 16 residues. Germline V gene data show CDR1 as LNHDA and CDR2 as SQIVND (reference sequence). Trimming left V 3 bases short and J 2 bases short, with 11 bases between. In DNA, the CDR3 is TGTGCCAGTAGTATCCCCGACAGTGCTGGGGCCAACGTCCTGACTTTC. Amino acids: CASSIPDSAGANVLTF. The full variable domain, rest sourced from reference TRBV19 and TRBJ2-6, is DGGITQSPKYLFRKEGQNVTLSCEQNLNHDAMYWYRQDPGQGLRLIYYSQIVNDFQKGDIAEGYSVSREKKESFPLTVTSAQKNPTAFYLCASSIPDSAGANVLTFGAGSRLTVL.

This chain uses TRBV28 with TRBJ2-1; 7 positions agree with TRBD2. With 6 bases clipped from V and 5 bases from J, the junction kept 13 bases outside the gene matches. The germline CDR1 and CDR2 sequences are MDHEN and SYDVKM. CDR3 size: 16 residues. The CDR3 DNA is TGTGCCAGCAGACTCGCCGGGGACTATTCTGACAATGAGCAGTTCTTC. Encoded protein: CASRLAGDYSDNEQFF.

The rearrangement uses TRBV28 and TRBJ2-5; TRBD2 matches at 7 bases. Per the germline V gene, CDR1 is MDHEN and CDR2 is SYDVKM. With V trimmed by 3 bases and J by 2 bases, 12 bases remained unmatched. This CDR3 has 17 amino acids. For the CDR3, the DNA is TGTGCCAGCAGTTTGCCGGGACTACCTACCGCACAAGAGACCCAGTACTTC. Translated, it gives CASSLPGLPTAQETQYF.

V is TRBV5-1 and J is TRBJ2-1; D gene uncertain. Germline CDR1 is SGHRS and CDR2 is YFSETQ. Trimming stripped 4 bases from V and 7 bases from J, with 6 bases between. This CDR3 has 11 residues. The CDR3 DNA is TGCGCCAGCAGCCAGATGAATGAGCAGTTCTTC. Protein: CASSQMNEQFF.

The chain combines TRBV30 with TRBJ1-2, with TRBD1 matching 7 bases. J was trimmed by 4 bases and V by 2 bases; bases with no gene match: 7. The length of the CDR3 is 14 residues. The germline V gene encodes CDR1 GTSNPN and CDR2 SVGIG (reference sequence). The CDR3 is CAWSNPGQLYGYTF. The CDR3 region has the DNA TGTGCCTGGAGTAATCCGGGACAGCTCTATGGCTACACCTTC.

The genes are TRBV6-6 and TRBJ2-7, with D hard to call. Germline assignment: CDR1 MNHNY and CDR2 SVGAGI (reference sequence). V lost 1 base and J 3 bases, leaving 7 bases between the germline ends. CDR3 length: 13 residues. In DNA form, the CDR3 reads TGTGCCAGCAGTTACTATAGAAGCTACGAGCAGTACTTC. It specifies CASSYYRSYEQYF.

The rearrangement links TRBV7-9 to TRBJ2-3, with 7 nucleotides matching TRBD1. Germline V gene sequence: CDR1 SEHNR, CDR2 FQNEAQ (reference sequence). This CDR3 contains 15 residues. Trimming took 5 bases from V and 2 from J; bases not matched to a gene: 7. DNA of the CDR3: TGTGCCAGCAGCATGAACAGGGGAAACACAGATACGCAGTATTTT. It specifies CASSMNRGNTDTQYF.

This clone came up once. V usage is TRBV11-2 and J usage is TRBJ1-2, with D possibly matching TRBD1 (5 bases). V dropped 5 bases and J dropped 1 base, with 11 bases sitting between them. CDR3 size: 14 residues. From germline, CDR1 is SGHAT and CDR2 FQNNGV. This CDR3 reads CASSMVDSNYGYTF. The CDR3 region has the DNA TGTGCCAGCAGCATGGTAGACAGTAACTATGGCTACACCTTC.

The rearrangement uses TRBV5-8 and TRBJ1-4; TRBD1 is a possible D gene (5 bases). Trimming pared 5 bases from V and 6 bases from J, leaving 14 bases between. From germline, CDR1 is SGHTS and CDR2 YDEGEE. This CDR3 has 14 amino acids. The CDR3 nucleotides are TGTGCCAGCAGTGGACATGTCCGTTATGAAAAACTGTTTTTT. This encodes CASSGHVRYEKLFF.

The chain recombines TRBV9 with TRBJ1-3; D may be TRBD1 (6 bases). The CDR3 consists of 14 residues. V was shortened by 3 bases and J by 6 bases, with 13 bases between the two germline ends. CDR1 is SGDLS and CDR2 is YYNGEE in the germline V gene. CDR3 nucleotides: TGTGCCAGCAGCGCCCGCAGGGGTGAAAACACCATATATTTT. Amino acid sequence: CASSARRGENTIYF.

The V and J genes are TRBV7-6 and TRBJ1-1; D remains ambiguous. This CDR3 spans 15 amino acids. Germline CDR1 is SGHVS and CDR2 is FNYEAQ. Trimming cost V 0 bases and J 1 base, with 9 bases left between them. This CDR3 reads CASSLAGSPNTEAFF. The CDR3 DNA reads TGTGCCAGCAGCTTAGCGGGCAGCCCGAACACTGAAGCTTTCTTT.

V gene TRBV2 combines with J gene TRBJ2-6; a weak D match, TRBD2 (5 bases). CDR3 length: 16 amino acids. V shed 4 bases and J shed 0 bases, with 10 bases lying between them. Germline lookup yields CDR1 SNHLY and CDR2 FYNNEI. For the CDR3, the DNA is TGTGCCAGCAGTGTCATGGGGAGCTCTGGGGCCAACGTCCTGACTTTC. Protein: CASSVMGSSGANVLTF.

CDR3 residues: CASSLGLASTDTQYF. CDR3 in DNA: TGTGCCAGCTCACTGGGACTAGCGTCCACAGATACGCAGTATTTT. This rearrangement joins TRBV18 to TRBJ2-3, with 10 nucleotides matching TRBD2. This CDR3 is built from 15 residues. After removal of 4 bases from V and 2 bases from J, the junction contained 3 bases not matched to a gene. From germline, CDR1 is KGHSH and CDR2 LQKENI.

The chain uses TRBV9 and TRBJ2-7, with 7 nucleotides matching TRBD1. V gave up 0 bases and J gave up 3 bases; unmatched junction bases: 9. Germline CDR1 SGDLS, CDR2 YYNGEE. This CDR3 has 16 residues. The CDR3 nucleotides are TGTGCCAGCAGCGTAGGGATCCGACAGGGAGACTACGAGCAGTACTTC. It yields the protein CASSVGIRQGDYEQYF.

DNA for the CDR3: TGTGCCAGCAGCCTGGGACTAGCCCTCACAGATACGCAGTATTTT. Amino acid sequence: CASSLGLALTDTQYF. V is TRBV7-3 and J is TRBJ2-3, with 9 bases matching TRBD2. Germline-derived CDR1 and CDR2 are SGHTA and FQGTGA. The CDR3 sequence is 15 residues long. V shed 5 bases and J 2 bases; nucleotides not matched to a gene: 5.

This sequence joins TRBV7-9 and TRBJ1-2; 7 bases fit TRBD1. CDR3 length equals 16 residues. Germline V gene lookup returns CDR1 SEHNR and CDR2 FQNEAQ (reference sequence). The trim removed 0 bases at V and 6 bases at J, leaving 10 bases unmatched. In DNA form, the CDR3 reads TGTGCCAGCAGCTTAGCGATGGGGACAGTCCCAAATGGCTACACCTTC. This gives the protein CASSLAMGTVPNGYTF.

The rearrangement uses TRBV9 and TRBJ2-7; 9 nucleotides agree with TRBD2. J was trimmed by 7 bases and V by 0 bases; bases with no gene match: 5. This CDR3 contains 14 residues. Germline V gene lookup returns CDR1 SGDLS and CDR2 YYNGEE. This CDR3 is CASSVEGGGEEQYF. Written as DNA, the CDR3 is TGTGCCAGCAGCGTAGAGGGCGGGGGGGAAGAGCAGTACTTC.

In its sample, this clone was seen a few times. The rearrangement joins TRBV7-9 to TRBJ2-7, with D unresolved. The CDR3 is 12 residues long. CDR1 and CDR2 (germline): SEHNR, FQNEAQ (reference sequence). Trimming cost V 5 bases and J 3 bases, with 8 bases left between them. The CDR3 DNA sequence: TGTGCCAGCAGCCCCACAGTCTACGAGCAGTACTTC. Protein: CASSPTVYEQYF.

The chain combines TRBV28 with TRBJ1-2, with D tentatively TRBD1 (6 bases). This CDR3 has 17 amino acids. V dropped 2 bases and J dropped 8 bases, with 24 bases sitting between them. From germline, CDR1 is MDHEN and CDR2 SYDVKM. CDR3 region: CASSLGYGGRSSGGYTF. The CDR3 DNA follows: TGTGCCAGCAGTTTAGGTTATGGGGGCAGGTCCTCTGGGGGCTACACCTTC.

The rearrangement links TRBV30 to TRBJ1-1; unclear D gene. The germline V and J ends were trimmed by 7 bases and 2 bases, with 8 bases remaining between them. CDR1 is GTSNPN, CDR2 SVGIG, per germline (reference sequence). This CDR3 is 11 amino acids long. CDR3 coding DNA: TGTGCCTCGGGAAGAAACACTGAAGCTTTCTTT. Translation gives CASGRNTEAFF.

The chain employs TRBV11-1 and TRBJ1-4; D gene ambiguous. Germline V gene lookup returns CDR1 SGHAT and CDR2 FQDESV (reference sequence). V dropped 5 bases and J dropped 6 bases, with 13 bases sitting between them. The CDR3 covers 14 residues. The CDR3 here is CASSRYSSDEKLFF. CDR3 DNA: TGTGCCAGCAGCCGGTACAGTTCTGATGAAAAACTGTTTTTT. The full variable domain, rest sourced from reference TRBV11-1 and TRBJ1-4, is EAEVAQSPRYKITEKSQAVAFWCDPISGHATLYWYRQILGQGPELLVQFQDESVVDDSQLPKDRFSAERLKGVDSTLKIQPAELGDSAMYLCASSRYSSDEKLFFGSGTQLSVL.

The chain combines TRBV6-1 with TRBJ2-1; 8 nucleotides line up with TRBD2. Germline V CDR1 and CDR2: MNHNS, SASEGT. The CDR3 loop spans 15 amino acids. V was clipped by 6 bases and J by 1 base; unmatched bases: 5. The CDR3 loop is CASRSPGGSYNEQFF. The CDR3 DNA is TGTGCCAGCAGATCCCCGGGGGGGTCCTACAATGAGCAGTTCTTC.

The chain employs TRBV7-6 and TRBJ2-5; 8 nucleotides match TRBD2. Losses at the gene ends were 5 bases for V and 4 bases for J; bases not matched to a gene: 9. The CDR3 has 15 amino acids. Germline assignment: CDR1 SGHVS and CDR2 FNYEAQ. Written as DNA, the CDR3 is TGTGCCAGCAGCCTAACAGCGGGGGTTTTAGAGACCCAGTACTTC. Protein product: CASSLTAGVLETQYF.

In this sample, this clone turned up once. The genes are TRBV9 and TRBJ1-3, with 8 bases lining up with TRBD1. V lost 4 bases to trimming and J lost 7 bases; unmatched junction nucleotides: 10. The germline V gene has CDR1 SGDLS and CDR2 YYNGEE. The CDR3 sequence is 15 residues long. The CDR3: CASSLRPGQANTIYF. The CDR3 region has the DNA TGTGCCAGCAGCCTCCGACCGGGACAGGCCAACACCATATATTTT. Based on the CDR3 plus reference TRBV9 and TRBJ1-3, the full variable domain is DSGVTQTPKHLITATGQRVTLRCSPRSGDLSVYWYQQSLDQGLQFLIQYYNGEERAKGNILERFSAQQFPDLHSELNLSSLELGDSALYFCASSLRPGQANTIYFGEGSWLTVV.

J is TRBJ2-3 and V is TRBV6-5, with TRBD1 matching 8 bases. The trim removed 8 bases at V and 5 bases at J, leaving 12 bases unmatched. This CDR3 is 15 amino acids long. CDR1 and CDR2 from the germline V gene are MNHEY and SVGAGI. The CDR3 here is CASDPGQGPKDTQYF. The CDR3 nucleotides are TGTGCCAGCGACCCCGGACAGGGCCCTAAAGATACGCAGTATTTT.